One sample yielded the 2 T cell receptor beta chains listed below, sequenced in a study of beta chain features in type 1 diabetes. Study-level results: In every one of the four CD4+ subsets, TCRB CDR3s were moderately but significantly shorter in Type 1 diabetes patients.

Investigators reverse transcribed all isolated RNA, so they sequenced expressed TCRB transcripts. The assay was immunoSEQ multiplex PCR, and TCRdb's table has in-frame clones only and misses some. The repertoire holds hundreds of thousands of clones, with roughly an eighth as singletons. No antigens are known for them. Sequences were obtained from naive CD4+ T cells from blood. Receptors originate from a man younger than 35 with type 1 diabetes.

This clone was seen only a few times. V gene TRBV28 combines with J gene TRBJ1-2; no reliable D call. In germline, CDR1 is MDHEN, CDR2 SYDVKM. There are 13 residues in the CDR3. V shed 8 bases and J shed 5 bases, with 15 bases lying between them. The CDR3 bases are TGTGCCAGCGGCCGGGCAGATTTATATGGCTACACCTTC. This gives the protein CASGRADLYGYTF.

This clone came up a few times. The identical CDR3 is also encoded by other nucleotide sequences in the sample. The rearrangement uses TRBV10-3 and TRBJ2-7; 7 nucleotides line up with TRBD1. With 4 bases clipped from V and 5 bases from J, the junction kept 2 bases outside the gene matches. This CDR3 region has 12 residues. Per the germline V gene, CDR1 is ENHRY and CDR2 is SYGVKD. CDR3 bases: TGTGCCATCAGTGGGACAGGAGACGAGCAGTACTTC. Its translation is CAISGTGDEQYF.